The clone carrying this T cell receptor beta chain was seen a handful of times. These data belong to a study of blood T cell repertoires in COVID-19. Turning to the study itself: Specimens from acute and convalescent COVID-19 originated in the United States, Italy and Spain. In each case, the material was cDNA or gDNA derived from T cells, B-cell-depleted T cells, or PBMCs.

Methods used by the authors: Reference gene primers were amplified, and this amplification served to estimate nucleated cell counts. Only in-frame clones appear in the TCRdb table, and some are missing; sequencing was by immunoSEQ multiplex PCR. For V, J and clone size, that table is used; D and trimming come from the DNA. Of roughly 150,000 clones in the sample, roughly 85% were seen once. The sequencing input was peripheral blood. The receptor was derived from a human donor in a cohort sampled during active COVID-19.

CDR3 residues: CASSLARRDYSYEQYF. The CDR3 region has the DNA TGTGCCAGCAGCTTGGCCCGACGGGACTATTCCTACGAGCAGTACTTC. The V and J genes are TRBV5-6 and TRBJ2-7; TRBD2 matches at 7 bases. V was clipped by 0 bases and J by 1 base; unmatched bases: 7. CDR3 length: 16 residues. Germline V gene data show CDR1 as SGHDT and CDR2 as YYEEEE.